This T cell receptor (beta chain) was sequenced during a study of human T cells and chemical hapten exposure. Study as a whole: Skin of the upper inner arm, about 2 cm by about 2 cm, received 2% DPC for sensitization.

In the original analysis: Across samples, TCR counts had a median of approximately 100,000 and ranged from roughly 23,224 to 690,600. A single record per CDR3 protein comes from TCRdb applying MiXCR to the RACE reads. For this entry, the V and J calls and clone size follow TCRdb and not the study's own pipeline. In the table there are over 300,000 distinct CDR3 sequences, about 5.1% of which are singletons. Time point meaning: pre-sensitization, week 0. Treatment noted: therapeutic diphenylcyclopropenone sensitization with weekly scalp DPC. To note about this clonotype: Its target is unknown.

The V gene lost 4 bases and the J gene lost 6 bases, with 12 bases spanning the gap. The CDR3 is made up of 14 amino acids. Germline CDR1 MNHEY, CDR2 SVGAGI. Study-level results: No shift was seen in TCRs above 1 in 1000 frequency with DPC sensitization.

Sequencing used whole blood, obtained in connection with sensitization to the hapten diphenylcyclopropenone (DPC). The rearrangement joins TRBV6-5 to TRBJ2-2; D gene uncertain. The TCR was taken from a woman aged 45-60 years with alopecia areata. Some clones in this sample may be carry-over from other donors' samples. CDR3 in amino acids: CASSFRWPPGELFF. The CDR3 region has the DNA TGTGCCAGCAGTTTTAGATGGCCTCCCGGGGAGCTGTTTTTT.